The 18 T cell receptor beta chains presented below share a single source sample, sequenced in a study of T cells in women clearing cervical HPV infection. The assay was immunoSEQ multiplex PCR, and TCRdb's table has in-frame clones only and misses some. The table counts roughly 30,000 clones; 8.4% lies in the top ten. Input material: blood buffy coat. Receptor source: a woman between 18 and 70 years old with a cervical HPV16 infection that either progressed to CIN3+ or cleared (not recorded which).

Turning to this clone: The read terminates 3 residues ahead of where the CDR3 ends, so the germline J gene completes it. The chain has TRBV11-2 and TRBJ2-5; D is possibly TRBD2 (6 bases). The germline CDR1 and CDR2 sequences are SGHAT and FQNNGV. This CDR3 is built from 15 residues. V was trimmed by 5 bases and J by 3 bases, leaving 16 bases between them. CDR3 DNA, as far as it was read: TGTGCCAGCAGCGGATCGGACTACATTGAAGAGACC. The encoded protein is CASSGSDYIEET. The full CDR3 is CASSGSDYIEETQYF.

Concerning this clone: The CDR3 is cut off 3 residues early in the read; its end comes from the germline J gene. This chain connects TRBV9 to TRBJ2-7; 12 bases map to TRBD2. The CDR3 length is 15 residues. V lost 4 bases and J lost 6; bases outside the gene matches: 8. Germline CDR1 and CDR2: SGDLS and YYNGEE. CDR3 loop: CASSSRLAGVSEQYF. CDR3 DNA, as far as it was read: TGTGCCAGCAGCTCGCGACTAGCGGGGGTATCCGAG. Filled out from reference TRBV9 and TRBJ2-7, the complete variable domain reads DSGVTQTPKHLITATGQRVTLRCSPRSGDLSVYWYQQSLDQGLQFLIQYYNGEERAKGNILERFSAQQFPDLHSELNLSSLELGDSALYFCASSSRLAGVSEQYFGPGTRLTVT.

In the case of this clone: The missing CDR3 end, 3 residues past where the read stops, is filled in from the germline J gene. In the same sample, other DNA sequences code for this CDR3. The genes are TRBV29-1 and TRBJ1-2, with TRBD1 matching 8 bases. The CDR3 is 12 residues long. Looked up from germline, CDR1 is SQVTM and CDR2 is ANQGSEA. CDR3 sequence reads: CSAGTGTYGYTF. The DNA read from the CDR3 is TGCAGCGCCGGGACAGGAACTTACGGC.

A remark on this clone: The sequenced fragment ends 3 residues before the CDR3 boundary, so the rest is inferred from the germline J gene. This chain connects TRBV14 to TRBJ2-6; D unresolved. The CDR3 length is 19 residues. Trimming cost V 0 bases and J 2 bases, with 17 bases left between them. Germline V gene data show CDR1 as SGHDN and CDR2 as FVKESK. The part of the CDR3 DNA that was read is TGTGCCAGCAGCCAAGATTGGTTCCGCGTCGCCCCTGGGGCCAACGTC. Translation: CASSQDWFRVAPGANV. The full CDR3 reads CASSQDWFRVAPGANVLTF.

Concerning this clone: The read finishes 3 residues shy of the CDR3 end, and the germline J gene is used to complete it. The gene calls are TRBV20-1 and TRBJ1-1; 7 bases are shared with TRBD1. The CDR3 has 13 residues. With 6 bases clipped from V and 4 bases from J, the junction kept 8 bases outside the gene matches. The germline V gene has CDR1 DFQATT and CDR2 SNEGSKA (reference sequence). The covered CDR3 bases are TGCAGTGCCCGGACAGGAGACCCCACTGAA. Translation gives CSARTGDPTE. The entire CDR3 is CSARTGDPTEAFF.

As for this clone: The CDR3 end is not reached by the read, which stops 3 residues before it; the germline J gene fills it in. The V and J genes are TRBV2 and TRBJ2-3; D is undetermined. This CDR3 has 17 residues. V gave up 10 bases and J gave up 0 bases, with 23 bases separating them. The germline gives CDR1 SNHLY, CDR2 FYNNEI. CDR3 DNA (partial): TGTGCCACCAACCTGGGCTGGGCTCTCCTCAGCACAGATACG. It encodes CATNLGWALLSTDT. The full CDR3 protein is CATNLGWALLSTDTQYF.

Partial CDR3 DNA: TGTGCCAGCAGCTTAGAAGGGCAAGCCTCACCA. This codes for CASSLEGQASP. The whole CDR3 protein reads CASSLEGQASPLFF. The J gene is TRBJ1-4, the V gene TRBV7-2; D gene ambiguous. The read finishes 3 residues shy of the CDR3 end, and the germline J gene is used to complete it. This CDR3 has 14 amino acids. Germline V gene data show CDR1 as SGHTA and CDR2 as FQGNSA.

Note on this clone: The sequenced fragment ends 3 residues before the CDR3 boundary, so the rest is inferred from the germline J gene. This chain links TRBV12-3 or TRBV12-4 with TRBJ2-1; D is perhaps TRBD1 (5 bases). The CDR3 loop spans 12 amino acids. V was shortened by 5 bases and J by 8 bases, with 10 bases between the two germline ends. The sequenced part of the CDR3 DNA is TGTGCCAGCAGTCCCGACAGCTATGAG. It yields the protein CASSPDSYE. The entire CDR3 sequence reads CASSPDSYEQFF.

About this clone itself: The read falls 3 residues short of the CDR3 end, and the missing part is taken from the germline J gene. The chain joins TRBV14 to TRBJ2-3, with TRBD1 matching over 11 bases. The length of the CDR3 is 17 residues. Trimming cost V 0 bases and J 4 bases; bases outside gene matches: 6. Germline CDR1 is SGHDN and CDR2 is FVKESK. The CDR3 loop reads CASSQDMGQGVPDTQYF. CDR3 bases read: TGTGCCAGCAGCCAAGATATGGGACAGGGGGTGCCAGATACG.

For this clone: The read finishes 3 residues shy of the CDR3 end, and the germline J gene is used to complete it. The chain has TRBV19 and TRBJ2-3; D might be TRBD1 (5 bases). Trimming cost V 5 bases and J 0 bases, with 9 bases left between them. Germline CDR1 reads LNHDA; CDR2 reads SQIVND (reference sequence). There are 14 residues in the CDR3. CDR3 bases read: TGTGCCAGTAGTCTAGGACATAGCACAGATACG. Translation: CASSLGHSTDT. The CDR3 reads in full as CASSLGHSTDTQYF. Based on the CDR3 plus reference TRBV19 and TRBJ2-3, the full variable domain is DGGITQSPKYLFRKEGQNVTLSCEQNLNHDAMYWYRQDPGQGLRLIYYSQIVNDFQKGDIAEGYSVSREKKESFPLTVTSAQKNPTAFYLCASSLGHSTDTQYFGPGTRLTVL.

CDR3 bases read: TGTGCCAGCAGCTTAGCCCCGACTAGCTTAGATACG. It translates to CASSLAPTSLDT. The complete CDR3 sequence is CASSLAPTSLDTQYF. The chain links TRBV7-3 to TRBJ2-3; 7 bases fit TRBD2. Read coverage stops 3 residues before the CDR3 terminus; the germline J gene supplies the remainder. Germline V gene data show CDR1 as SGHTA and CDR2 as FQGTGA. The ends lost 2 bases at V and 5 bases at J; junction bases unmatched: 7. The CDR3 consists of 15 residues.

A remark on this clone: From the germline J gene comes the end of the CDR3, since the read stops 3 residues before it. The rearrangement joins TRBV19 to TRBJ2-1, with TRBD2 matching 7 bases. CDR1 is LNHDA and CDR2 is SQIVND in the germline V gene (reference sequence). The CDR3 totals 15 residues. Trimming removed 2 bases from V and 3 bases from J; junction bases left unmatched: 4. The CDR3 here is CASSINSGYYNEQFF. CDR3 DNA, as far as it was read: TGTGCCAGTAGTATAAATAGCGGGTACTACAATGAG.

A remark on this clone: Read data end 3 residues before the CDR3 end; the end is taken from the germline J gene. V and J are TRBV19 and TRBJ2-3; tentatively, D is TRBD1 (5 bases). The CDR3 consists of 16 residues. Germline-derived CDR1 and CDR2 are LNHDA and SQIVND (reference sequence). The CDR3 reads CASSLLIGARQETQYF. CDR3 bases read: TGTGCCAGTAGCTTGCTTATAGGGGCAAGGCAAGAGACG.

As concerns this clone: The observed sequence ends 3 residues before the CDR3 terminus, with the missing tail filled in from the germline J gene. The V gene is TRBV6-2 or TRBV6-3, the J gene TRBJ2-5; 8 bases align to TRBD2. V shed 4 bases, J shed 5 bases, and the junction held 6 bases outside the gene matches. This CDR3 spans 14 amino acids. Looked up from germline, CDR1 is MNHEY and CDR2 is SVGEGT. The CDR3: CASSSRTSPETQYF. CDR3 bases read: TGTGCCAGCAGTTCTCGGACTAGCCCCGAGACC.

Details on this clone: The missing CDR3 end, 3 residues past where the read stops, is filled in from the germline J gene. V usage is TRBV11-1 and J usage is TRBJ1-4, with a weak D call TRBD1 (5 bases). The CDR3 spans 13 residues. Per germline, CDR1 SGHAT and CDR2 FQDESV (reference sequence). Trimming removed 5 bases at V and 6 bases at J, with 10 bases between. The CDR3 is CASSGGGDEKLFF. The sequenced CDR3 bases are TGTGCCAGCAGCGGCGGGGGGGATGAAAAA.

Concerning this clone itself: The CDR3 end is not reached by the read, which stops 3 residues before it; the germline J gene fills it in. The J gene is TRBJ2-1, the V gene TRBV6-2 or TRBV6-3; D is uncertain. Germline V CDR1 and CDR2: MNHEY, SVGEGT. Trimming stripped 5 bases from V and 0 bases from J, with 11 bases between. The CDR3 is 15 amino acids. Incomplete CDR3 DNA: TGTGCCAGCAGTCTCGACTGGATCTCCTACAATGAG. Its protein product is CASSLDWISYNE. The CDR3 reads in full as CASSLDWISYNEQFF.

On this clone: The CDR3 goes on 3 residues after the read ends, and that part is filled in from the germline J gene. At the DNA level, this CDR3 is encoded by other sequences in the same sample as well. The chain joins TRBV7-6 to TRBJ1-3; tentative D call: TRBD1 (6 bases). This CDR3 is 16 amino acids long. Between the trimmed V and J ends, which lost 1 base and 2 bases, there was a span of 12 bases. Germline assignment: CDR1 SGHVS and CDR2 FNYEAQ. CDR3 protein: CASSLVGGAAGNTIYF. The CDR3 bases that were read are TGTGCCAGCAGCTTAGTTGGGGGGGCTGCTGGAAACACC.

Remarks on this clone: From the germline J gene comes the end of the CDR3, since the read stops 3 residues before it. The chain links TRBV5-6 to TRBJ1-5, with a possible D match to TRBD1 (5 bases). CDR3 length: 15 residues. With 1 base removed from V and 6 bases from J, the gap between germline ends came to 14 bases. Per germline, CDR1 SGHDT and CDR2 YYEEEE. The part of the CDR3 DNA that was read is TGTGCCAGCAGCTTGTGGGTTGAGGGGAGTCAGCCC. Its protein product is CASSLWVEGSQP. The entire CDR3 is CASSLWVEGSQPQHF.